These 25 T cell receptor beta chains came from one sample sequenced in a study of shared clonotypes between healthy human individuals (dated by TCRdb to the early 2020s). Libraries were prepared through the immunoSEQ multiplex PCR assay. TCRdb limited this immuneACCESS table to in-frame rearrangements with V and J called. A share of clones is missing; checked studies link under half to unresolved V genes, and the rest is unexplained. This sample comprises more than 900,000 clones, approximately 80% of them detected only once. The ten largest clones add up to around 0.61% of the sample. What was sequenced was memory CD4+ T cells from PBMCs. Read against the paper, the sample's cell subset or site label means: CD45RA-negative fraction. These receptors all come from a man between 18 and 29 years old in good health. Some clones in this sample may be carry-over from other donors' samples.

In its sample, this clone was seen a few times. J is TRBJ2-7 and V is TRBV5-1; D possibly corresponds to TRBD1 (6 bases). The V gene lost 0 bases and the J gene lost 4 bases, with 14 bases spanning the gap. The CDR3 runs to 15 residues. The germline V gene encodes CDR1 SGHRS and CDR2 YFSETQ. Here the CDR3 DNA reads TGCGCCAGCAGCTTGGGTTGGACAGAGATTTACGAGCAGTACTTC. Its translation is CASSLGWTEIYEQYF.

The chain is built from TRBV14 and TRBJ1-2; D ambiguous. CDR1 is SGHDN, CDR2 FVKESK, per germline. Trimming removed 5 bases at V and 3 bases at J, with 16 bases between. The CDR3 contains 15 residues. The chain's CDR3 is CASSSGSQPDYGYTF. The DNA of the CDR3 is TGTGCCAGCAGCTCCGGGTCCCAACCCGACTATGGCTACACCTTC.

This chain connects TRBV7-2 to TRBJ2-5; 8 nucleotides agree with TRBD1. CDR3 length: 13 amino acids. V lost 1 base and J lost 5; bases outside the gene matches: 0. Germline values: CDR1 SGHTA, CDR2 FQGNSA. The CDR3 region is CASSLGQGETQYF. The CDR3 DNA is TGTGCCAGCAGCTTAGGACAGGGGGAGACCCAGTACTTC.

CDR3: CASSKARTGETSYEQYF. The CDR3 DNA reads as TGTGCCAGCAGCAAAGCAAGGACGGGGGAGACTTCGTACGAGCAGTACTTC. The rearrangement joins TRBV21-1 to TRBJ2-7; the table assigns TRBD2, which was not confirmed against the DNA. TRBV21-1 is an annotated pseudogene. The CDR3 covers 17 residues.

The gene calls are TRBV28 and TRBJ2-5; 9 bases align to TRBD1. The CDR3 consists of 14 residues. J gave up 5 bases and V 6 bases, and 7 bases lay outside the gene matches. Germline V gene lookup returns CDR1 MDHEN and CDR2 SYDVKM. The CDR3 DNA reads TGTGCCAGCAGCCTCGGGACAGGGAGGGAGACCCAGTACTTC. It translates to CASSLGTGRETQYF.

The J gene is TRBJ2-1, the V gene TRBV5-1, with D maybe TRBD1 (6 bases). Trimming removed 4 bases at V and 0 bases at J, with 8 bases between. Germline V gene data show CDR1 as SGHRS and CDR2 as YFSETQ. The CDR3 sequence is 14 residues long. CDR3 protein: CASSPDSSYNEQFF. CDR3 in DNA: TGCGCCAGCAGCCCGGACAGCTCCTACAATGAGCAGTTCTTC.

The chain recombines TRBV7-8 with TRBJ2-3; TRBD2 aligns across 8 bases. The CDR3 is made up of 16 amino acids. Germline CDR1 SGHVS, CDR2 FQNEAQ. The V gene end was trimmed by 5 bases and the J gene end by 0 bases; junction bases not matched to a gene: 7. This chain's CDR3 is CASSPGLVWSTDTQYF. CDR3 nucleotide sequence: TGTGCCAGCAGCCCGGGACTAGTATGGAGCACAGATACGCAGTATTTT. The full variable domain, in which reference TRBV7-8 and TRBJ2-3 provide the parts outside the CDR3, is GAGVSQSPRYKVAKRGQDVALRCDPISGHVSLFWYQQALGQGPEFLTYFQNEAQLDKSGLPSDRFFAERPEGSVSTLKIQRTQQEDSAVYLCASSPGLVWSTDTQYFGPGTRLTVL.

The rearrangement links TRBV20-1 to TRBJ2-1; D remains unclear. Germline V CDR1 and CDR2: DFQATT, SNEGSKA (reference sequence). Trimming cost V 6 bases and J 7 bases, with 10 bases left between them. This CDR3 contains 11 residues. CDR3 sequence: CSAPDLNEQFF. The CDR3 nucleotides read TGCAGTGCACCGGACCTTAATGAGCAGTTCTTC.

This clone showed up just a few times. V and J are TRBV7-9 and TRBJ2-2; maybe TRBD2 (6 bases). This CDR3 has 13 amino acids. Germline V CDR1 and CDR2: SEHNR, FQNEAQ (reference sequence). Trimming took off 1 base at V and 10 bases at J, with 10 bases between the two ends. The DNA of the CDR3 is TGTGCCAGCAGCTTAGGGAGGGACGCGGAGCTGTTTTTT. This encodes CASSLGRDAELFF.

The CDR3 region is CASSAQKPNQPQHF. In DNA, the CDR3 is TGTGCCAGCAGCGCCCAGAAACCCAATCAGCCCCAGCATTTT. This chain joins TRBV6-6 and TRBJ1-5, with D unresolved. CDR1 MNHNY and CDR2 SVGAGI come from the germline V gene (reference sequence). The CDR3 has 14 residues. Between the trimmed V and J ends, which lost 6 bases and 3 bases, there was a span of 12 bases.

This CDR3 is CASSMGAQETQYF. The CDR3 DNA follows: TGTGCCAGCAGCATGGGGGCCCAAGAGACCCAGTACTTC. The J gene is TRBJ2-5, the V gene TRBV7-3; D possibly corresponds to TRBD1 (6 bases). V gave up 5 bases and J gave up 1 base, with 8 bases separating them. This CDR3 contains 13 residues. CDR1 and CDR2 from the germline V gene are SGHTA and FQGTGA.

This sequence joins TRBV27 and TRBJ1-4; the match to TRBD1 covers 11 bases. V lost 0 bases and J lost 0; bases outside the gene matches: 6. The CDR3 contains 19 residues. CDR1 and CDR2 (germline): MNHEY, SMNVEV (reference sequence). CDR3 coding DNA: TGTGCCAGCAGTTTATCGGACAGGGGGCTGGGGTCAACTAATGAAAAACTGTTTTTT. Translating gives CASSLSDRGLGSTNEKLFF.

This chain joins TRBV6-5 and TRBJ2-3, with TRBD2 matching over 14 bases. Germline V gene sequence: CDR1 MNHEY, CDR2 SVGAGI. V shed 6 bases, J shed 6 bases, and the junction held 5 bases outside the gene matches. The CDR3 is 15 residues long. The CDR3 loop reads CASSPTSGRADTQYF. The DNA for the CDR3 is TGTGCCAGCAGCCCGACTAGCGGGAGGGCGGATACGCAGTATTTT.

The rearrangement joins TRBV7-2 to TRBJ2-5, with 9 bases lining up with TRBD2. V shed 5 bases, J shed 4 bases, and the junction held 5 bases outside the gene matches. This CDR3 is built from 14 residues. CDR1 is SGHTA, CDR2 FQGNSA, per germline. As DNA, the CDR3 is TGTGCCAGCAGCGCAGCGGGAGGCGCAGAGACCCAGTACTTC. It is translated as CASSAAGGAETQYF.

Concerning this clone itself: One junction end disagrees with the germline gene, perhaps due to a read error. The CDR3 coding sequence is TGTGCCCGGAGGAGGGTAGGAGTAAACACTGAAGCTTTCTTT. Its translation: CARRRVGVNTEAFF. V and J are TRBV30 and TRBJ1-1; D unresolved. This CDR3 is built from 14 residues. Germline CDR1 GTSNPN, CDR2 SVGIG (reference sequence).

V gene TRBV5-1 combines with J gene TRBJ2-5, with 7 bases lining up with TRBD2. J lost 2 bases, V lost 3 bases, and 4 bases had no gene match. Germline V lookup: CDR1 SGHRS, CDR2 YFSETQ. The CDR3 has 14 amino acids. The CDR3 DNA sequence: TGCGCCAGCAGCTACCTAGCGGATCAAGAGACCCAGTACTTC. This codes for CASSYLADQETQYF.

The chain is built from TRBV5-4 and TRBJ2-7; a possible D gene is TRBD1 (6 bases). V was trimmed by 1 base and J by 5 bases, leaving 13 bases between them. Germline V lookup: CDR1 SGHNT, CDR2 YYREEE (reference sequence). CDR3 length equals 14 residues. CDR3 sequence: CASSLIQGFNEQYF. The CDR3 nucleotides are TGTGCCAGCAGCTTGATACAGGGATTTAACGAGCAGTACTTC.

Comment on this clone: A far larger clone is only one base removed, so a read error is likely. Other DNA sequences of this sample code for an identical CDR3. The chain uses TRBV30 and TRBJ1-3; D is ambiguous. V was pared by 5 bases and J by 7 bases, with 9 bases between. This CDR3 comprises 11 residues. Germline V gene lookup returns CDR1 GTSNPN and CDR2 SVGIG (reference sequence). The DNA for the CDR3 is TGTGCCTGGGCTCCGGGGAACACCATATATTTT. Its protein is CAWAPGNTIYF.

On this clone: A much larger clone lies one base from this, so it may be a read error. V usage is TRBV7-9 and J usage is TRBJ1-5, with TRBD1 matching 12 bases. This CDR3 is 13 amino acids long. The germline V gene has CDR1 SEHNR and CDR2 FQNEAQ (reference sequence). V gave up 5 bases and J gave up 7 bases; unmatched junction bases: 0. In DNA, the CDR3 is TGTGCCAGCAGCGGGACAGGGGGCCAGCCCCAGCATTTT. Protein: CASSGTGGQPQHF.

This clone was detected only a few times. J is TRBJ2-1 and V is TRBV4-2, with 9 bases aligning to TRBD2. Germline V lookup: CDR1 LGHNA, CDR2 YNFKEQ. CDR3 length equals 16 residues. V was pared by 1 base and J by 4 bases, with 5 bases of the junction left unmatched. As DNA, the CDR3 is TGTGCCAGCAGCCAAGTCCTAGCGGGACAATACAATGAGCAGTTCTTC. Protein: CASSQVLAGQYNEQFF.

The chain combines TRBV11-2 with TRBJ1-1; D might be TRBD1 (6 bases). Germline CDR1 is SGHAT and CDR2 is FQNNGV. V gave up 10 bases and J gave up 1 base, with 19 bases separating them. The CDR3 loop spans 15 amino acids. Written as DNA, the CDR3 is TGTGCCACCACCCTTCCGGACAGACCGAACACTGAAGCTTTCTTT. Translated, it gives CATTLPDRPNTEAFF.

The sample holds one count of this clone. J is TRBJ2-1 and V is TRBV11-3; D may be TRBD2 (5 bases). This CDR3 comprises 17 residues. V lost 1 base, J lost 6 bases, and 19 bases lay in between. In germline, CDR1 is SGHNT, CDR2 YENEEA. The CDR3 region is CASSLGASPNPLNEQFF. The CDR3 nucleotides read TGTGCCAGCAGCTTAGGGGCTAGCCCGAACCCTCTCAATGAGCAGTTCTTC.

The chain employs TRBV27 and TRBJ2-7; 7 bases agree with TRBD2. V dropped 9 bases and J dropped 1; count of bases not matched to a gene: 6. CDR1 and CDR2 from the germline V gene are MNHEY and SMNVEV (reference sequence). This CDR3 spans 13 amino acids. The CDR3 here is CASLGEGSYEQYF. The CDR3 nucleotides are TGTGCCAGTTTGGGGGAGGGGTCCTACGAGCAGTACTTC.

DNA of the CDR3: TGCGCCAGCAGCCTCCCTAGCGGGGCCAGCACAGATACGCAGTATTTT. Protein sequence: CASSLPSGASTDTQYF. The genes are TRBV5-1 and TRBJ2-3, with 9 nucleotides matching TRBD2. Germline values: CDR1 SGHRS, CDR2 YFSETQ. The junction had 6 bases not matched to a gene; V was cut back by 4 bases and J by 0 bases. There are 16 residues in the CDR3.

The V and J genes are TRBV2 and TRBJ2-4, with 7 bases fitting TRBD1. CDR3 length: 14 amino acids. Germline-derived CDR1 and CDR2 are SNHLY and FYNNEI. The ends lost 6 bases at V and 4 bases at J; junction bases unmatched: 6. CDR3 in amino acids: CASRVAGGKNIQYF. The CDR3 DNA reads TGTGCCAGCAGGGTGGCAGGGGGAAAAAACATTCAGTACTTC. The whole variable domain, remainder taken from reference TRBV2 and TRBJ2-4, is EPEVTQTPSHQVTQMGQEVILRCVPISNHLYFYWYRQILGQKVEFLVSFYNNEISEKSEIFDDQFSVERPDGSNFTLKIRSTKLEDSAMYFCASRVAGGKNIQYFGAGTRLSVL.